A selection of T cell receptor beta chains follows, all from one sample in a study of CD8 T cells in Susac syndrome. TCRdb fed the immunoSEQ multiplex PCR reads into MiXCR, producing one record per CDR3 protein. The repertoire has roughly 76,000 distinct CDR3 sequences, 90% to 95% of them found once; the top ten carry about 0.41%. Sequencing was carried out using CD8+ T cells from PBMCs. The receptors stem from a human donor with Susac syndrome. The conserved cysteine and the conserved F or W are not part of the CDR3 here. Each record gives: V gene, CDR3 length, CDR3 protein.

TRBV15 14 ATSRESGGAPNEQF
TRBV7-9 9 ASSSTSEQY
TRBV7-9 12 ASSPSGTNYGYT
TRBV12-3/TRBV12-4 10 ASRLLLERLF
TRBV19 11 AGLQDSNQPQH
TRBV6-1 11 ASTGTRTYEQY
TRBV4-3 12 ASSQDWGGYEQY
TRBV7-3 15 ASSLKSIGGARYEQY
TRBV4-3 14 ASSQDSRGSSYEQY
TRBV5-1 12 ASSLGQGYTEAF
TRBV30 12 AWSARGTPREQY
TRBV7-9 10 ASSLFTYEQY
TRBV7-9 15 ASSRGTAGTYRNEQF
TRBV5-1 12 ASSLVGTGDEQY
TRBV5-1 13 ASSLAGQGTDTQY
TRBV19 12 ASSAGPHSGELF
TRBV6-5 14 ASSYSMGGSYNEQF
TRBV6-2/TRBV6-3 13 ASRAWDRGNYEQY
TRBV6-5 13 ASSHRQGGFYGYT
TRBV27 12 ASSFGQGVYEQY
TRBV4-1 15 ASSPKNRSAALYGYT
TRBV20-1 13 SARGITGLEETQY
TRBV19 11 ASSPQGTYEQY
TRBV7-9 13 ASSSRQGAYNEQF
TRBV6-1 8 ASSSGLLF
TRBV2 14 ASSEAIRQFGEKLF
TRBV6-5 12 ASRSDRGVTEAF
TRBV15 11 ATSRDRSQPQH
TRBV30 13 AWSVPETGNTEAF
TRBV12-3/TRBV12-4 11 ASSVDAGYEQY
TRBV21-1 12 ASSNRCGRYEQY
TRBV28 12 ASSSNRVNTEAF
TRBV20-1 12 SARKVQRTYGYT
TRBV7-9 12 ASSLGDTGMGQF
TRBV3-1 9 ASRRDGELF
TRBV2 14 ASSAPTGTASYEQY
TRBV19 14 ASSSPGLAGNYEQY
TRBV2 11 ASSAVVHAEAF
TRBV4-3 14 ASSQEAAGNYNEQF